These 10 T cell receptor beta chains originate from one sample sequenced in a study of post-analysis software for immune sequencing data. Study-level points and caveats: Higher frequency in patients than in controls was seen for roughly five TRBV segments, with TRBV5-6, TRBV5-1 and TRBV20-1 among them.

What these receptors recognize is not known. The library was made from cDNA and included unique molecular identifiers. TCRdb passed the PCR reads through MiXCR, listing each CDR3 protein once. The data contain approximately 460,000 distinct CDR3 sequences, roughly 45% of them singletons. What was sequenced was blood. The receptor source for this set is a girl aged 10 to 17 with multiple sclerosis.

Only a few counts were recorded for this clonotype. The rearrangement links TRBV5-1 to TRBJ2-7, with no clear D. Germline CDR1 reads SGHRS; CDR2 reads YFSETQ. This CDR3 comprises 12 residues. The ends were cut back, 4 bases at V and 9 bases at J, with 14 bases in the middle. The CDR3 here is CASSPGLLGQYF. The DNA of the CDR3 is TGCGCCAGCAGCCCCGGGCTTCTTGGGCAGTACTTC.

This chain's CDR3 is CASSLDSLGTGGRKTQYF. The CDR3 bases are TGTGCCAGCAGCTTAGACTCCCTGGGGACAGGGGGTCGAAAGACCCAGTACTTC. This chain links TRBV7-2 with TRBJ2-5; 11 nucleotides line up with TRBD1. CDR3 length equals 18 residues. Losses at the gene ends were 1 base for V and 6 bases for J; bases not matched to a gene: 13. Germline loops: CDR1 SGHTA, CDR2 FQGNSA.

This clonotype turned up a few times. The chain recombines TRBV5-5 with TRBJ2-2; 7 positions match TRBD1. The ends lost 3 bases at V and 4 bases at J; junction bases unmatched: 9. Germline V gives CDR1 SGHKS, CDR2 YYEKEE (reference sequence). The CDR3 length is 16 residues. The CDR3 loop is CASSYITGVATGELFF. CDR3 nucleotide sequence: TGTGCCAGCAGCTACATAACAGGGGTTGCCACCGGGGAGCTGTTTTTT.

This CDR3 reads CASSLRDPSNQPQHF. The CDR3 DNA follows: TGTGCCAGCAGTTTGCGGGACCCTAGCAATCAGCCCCAGCATTTT. V is TRBV27 and J is TRBJ1-5, with D possibly being TRBD1 (5 bases). This CDR3 spans 15 amino acids. The germline gives CDR1 MNHEY, CDR2 SMNVEV (reference sequence). V lost 3 bases to trimming and J lost 0 bases, with 9 bases between them.

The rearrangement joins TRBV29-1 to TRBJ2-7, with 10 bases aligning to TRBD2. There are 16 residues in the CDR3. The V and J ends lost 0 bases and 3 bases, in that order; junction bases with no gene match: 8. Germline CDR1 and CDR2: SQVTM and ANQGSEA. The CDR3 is CSVEERTSGHDYEQYF. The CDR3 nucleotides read TGCAGCGTTGAAGAACGGACTAGCGGCCATGACTACGAGCAGTACTTC.

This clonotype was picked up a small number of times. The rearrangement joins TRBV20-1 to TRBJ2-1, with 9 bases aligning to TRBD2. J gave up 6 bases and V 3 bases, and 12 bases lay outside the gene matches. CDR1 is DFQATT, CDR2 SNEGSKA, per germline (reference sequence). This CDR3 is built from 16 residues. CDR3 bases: TGCAGTGCTAGGCTTCTCGGTAGCGGGAGAGTCAATGAGCAGTTCTTC. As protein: CSARLLGSGRVNEQFF.

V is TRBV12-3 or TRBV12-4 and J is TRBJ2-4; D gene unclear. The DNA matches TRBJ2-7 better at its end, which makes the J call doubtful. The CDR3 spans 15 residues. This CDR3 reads CASSFRSRFLYEQYF. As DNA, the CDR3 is TGTGCCAGCAGTTTTCGTAGCAGGTTCCTATACGAGCAGTACTTC.

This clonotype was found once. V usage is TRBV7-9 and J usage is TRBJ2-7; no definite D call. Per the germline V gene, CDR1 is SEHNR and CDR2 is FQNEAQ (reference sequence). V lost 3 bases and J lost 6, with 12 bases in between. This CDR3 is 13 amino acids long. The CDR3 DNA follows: TGTGCCAGCAGCTTCGGGTCGAGGTGCGAGCAGTACTTC. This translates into CASSFGSRCEQYF.

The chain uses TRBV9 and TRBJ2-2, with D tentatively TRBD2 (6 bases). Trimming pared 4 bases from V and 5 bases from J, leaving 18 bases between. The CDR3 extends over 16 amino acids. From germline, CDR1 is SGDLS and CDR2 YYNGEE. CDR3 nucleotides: TGTGCCAGCAGCCTTACTAGCTCTAGACTAACCGGGGAGCTGTTTTTT. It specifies CASSLTSSRLTGELFF.

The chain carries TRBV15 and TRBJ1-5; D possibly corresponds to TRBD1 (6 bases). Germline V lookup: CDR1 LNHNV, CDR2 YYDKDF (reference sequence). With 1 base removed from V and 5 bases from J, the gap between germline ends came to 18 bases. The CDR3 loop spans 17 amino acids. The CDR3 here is CATSRALGGRVDQPQHF. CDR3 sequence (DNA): TGTGCCACCAGCAGAGCCCTCGGGGGCAGGGTGGATCAGCCCCAGCATTTT. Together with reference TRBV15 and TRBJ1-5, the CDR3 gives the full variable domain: DAMVIQNPRYQVTQFGKPVTLSCSQTLNHNVMYWYQQKSSQAPKLLFHYYDKDFNNEADTPDNFQSRRPNTSFCFLDIRSPGLGDTAMYLCATSRALGGRVDQPQHFGDGTRLSIL.